This entry lists 25 T cell receptor beta chains sequenced from one sample in a study of T cell responses to AZD1222 COVID-19 vaccine. The data were produced by immunoSEQ multiplex PCR, yet TCRdb's version contains in-frame clones alone and is incomplete. The table records 150,000 or so clones, over 75% of them present only once. The specimen was peripheral blood, collected on day 0 of AZD1222 vaccination. These receptor sequences come from an adult in good health.

The rearrangement joins TRBV7-8 to TRBJ1-1; 12 nucleotides align to TRBD1. The V segment lost 2 bases and the J segment 0 bases; nucleotides outside the gene matches: 10. This CDR3 has 19 residues. Germline lookup yields CDR1 SGHVS and CDR2 FQNEAQ. The CDR3 is CASSLNLRDRGPLNTEAFF. The CDR3 nucleotides read TGTGCCAGCAGCTTAAATCTCCGGGACAGGGGGCCCTTGAACACTGAAGCTTTCTTT.

The rearrangement links TRBV7-2 to TRBJ1-5; TRBD1 might be the D (5 bases). The CDR3 has 13 amino acids. The V end lost 0 bases, the J end lost 5 bases, and 5 bases lay between the germline ends. CDR1 is SGHTA, CDR2 FQGNSA, per germline. CDR3 bases: TGTGCCAGCAGCTTAGCGGGGGATCAGCCCCAGCATTTT. Its protein product is CASSLAGDQPQHF.

The genes are TRBV9 and TRBJ1-4, with TRBD1 matching 12 bases. V shed 0 bases, J shed 5 bases, and the junction held 5 bases outside the gene matches. Germline CDR1 SGDLS, CDR2 YYNGEE. The CDR3 length is 17 residues. The CDR3 spells CASSVGPGTGGNEKLFF. The CDR3 DNA follows: TGTGCCAGCAGCGTAGGCCCCGGGACAGGGGGCAATGAAAAACTGTTTTTT. Complete variable domain (other parts from reference TRBV9 and TRBJ1-4): DSGVTQTPKHLITATGQRVTLRCSPRSGDLSVYWYQQSLDQGLQFLIQYYNGEERAKGNILERFSAQQFPDLHSELNLSSLELGDSALYFCASSVGPGTGGNEKLFFGSGTQLSVL.

The chain links TRBV5-1 to TRBJ1-1; TRBD1 might be the D (5 bases). The length of the CDR3 is 15 residues. The V gene lost 4 bases and the J gene lost 2 bases, with 15 bases spanning the gap. In germline, CDR1 is SGHRS, CDR2 YFSETQ. The CDR3 bases are TGCGCCAGCAGCCTGGGGCCGGTGGCTAACACTGAAGCTTTCTTT. This codes for CASSLGPVANTEAFF.

The genes are TRBV19 and TRBJ2-7, with 10 bases that match TRBD1. The CDR3 contains 16 residues. The germline gives CDR1 LNHDA, CDR2 SQIVND (reference sequence). With 3 bases clipped from V and 6 bases from J, the junction kept 11 bases outside the gene matches. CDR3 protein: CASSIYTRDRGGEQYF. In nucleotides, the CDR3 is TGTGCCAGTAGTATCTACACCCGGGACAGGGGAGGCGAGCAGTACTTC. Filled out from reference TRBV19 and TRBJ2-7, the complete variable domain reads DGGITQSPKYLFRKEGQNVTLSCEQNLNHDAMYWYRQDPGQGLRLIYYSQIVNDFQKGDIAEGYSVSREKKESFPLTVTSAQKNPTAFYLCASSIYTRDRGGEQYFGPGTRLTVT.

The chain couples TRBV6-5 to TRBJ1-5; 7 bases line up with TRBD1. The CDR3 is made up of 15 amino acids. V lost 6 bases to trimming and J lost 7 bases; unmatched junction nucleotides: 12. Germline V gene lookup returns CDR1 MNHEY and CDR2 SVGAGI. The CDR3 sequence is CASSQGGRVYQPQHF. As DNA, the CDR3 is TGTGCCAGCAGCCAGGGGGGCAGAGTTTACCAGCCCCAGCATTTT.

The chain links TRBV5-1 to TRBJ1-2, with 7 bases identical to TRBD1. Germline V CDR1 and CDR2: SGHRS, YFSETQ. V gave up 0 bases and J gave up 7 bases; unmatched junction bases: 9. The CDR3 has 15 amino acids. The CDR3 region is CASSLGTGAPPGYTF. For the CDR3, the DNA is TGCGCCAGCAGCTTGGGTACAGGGGCTCCCCCTGGCTACACCTTC.

This clone was seen a single time. The J gene is TRBJ2-7, the V gene TRBV2, with D possibly matching TRBD2 (6 bases). This CDR3 has 14 amino acids. CDR1 and CDR2 from the germline V gene are SNHLY and FYNNEI. The V end lost 5 bases, the J end lost 2 bases, and 13 bases lay between the germline ends. The DNA of the CDR3 is TGTGCCAGCAGTCCGGACTACCCTACCTACGAGCAGTACTTC. This sequence encodes CASSPDYPTYEQYF.

The chain joins TRBV30 to TRBJ2-2, with D perhaps TRBD2 (5 bases). CDR3 length equals 14 residues. Deletions cut 1 base from V and 6 bases from J, with 12 bases between. Germline V CDR1 and CDR2: GTSNPN, SVGIG (reference sequence). In DNA, the CDR3 is TGTGCCTGGAGTGGAGGGTTTGAGGCCGGGGAGCTGTTTTTT. Amino acid sequence: CAWSGGFEAGELFF. Full variable domain (missing parts from reference TRBV30 and TRBJ2-2): SQTIHQWPATLVQPVGSPLSLECTVEGTSNPNLYWYRQAAGRGLQLLFYSVGIGQISSEVPQNLSASRPQDRQFILSSKKLLLSDSGFYLCAWSGGFEAGELFFGEGSRLTVL.

The chain recombines TRBV19 with TRBJ1-3, with D unresolved. V lost 3 bases and J lost 0, with 9 bases in between. Looked up from germline, CDR1 is LNHDA and CDR2 is SQIVND (reference sequence). This CDR3 spans 15 amino acids. The CDR3 loop reads CASSIGRISGNTIYF. Here the CDR3 DNA reads TGTGCCAGTAGTATCGGACGGATCTCTGGAAACACCATATATTTT.

The CDR3 loop reads CASSSRTENTEAFF. The CDR3 nucleotides are TGTGCCAGCAGCTCCCGGACAGAGAACACTGAAGCTTTCTTT. V gene TRBV9 combines with J gene TRBJ1-1, with a weak D call TRBD1 (6 bases). Germline V gene data show CDR1 as SGDLS and CDR2 as YYNGEE. The length of the CDR3 is 14 residues. Trimming removed 4 bases at V and 1 base at J, with 11 bases between.

This clone was counted once. The sample has other DNA sequences that encode this CDR3 too. CDR3 sequence: CAWSVRGNTEAFF. The CDR3 DNA sequence: TGTGCCTGGAGTGTGAGGGGGAACACTGAAGCTTTCTTT. This rearrangement joins TRBV30 to TRBJ1-1, with TRBD1 as a possible D gene (5 bases). The CDR3 is 13 residues long. Germline CDR1 and CDR2: GTSNPN and SVGIG (reference sequence). Between the trimmed V and J ends, which lost 0 bases and 1 base, there was a span of 6 bases.

The rearrangement joins TRBV3-1 (or the pseudogene TRBV3-2) to TRBJ1-5, with unresolved D. The V and J ends lost 1 base and 4 bases respectively, with 11 bases between them. The CDR3 is made up of 15 amino acids. Germline V gene sequence: CDR1 LGHDT, CDR2 YNNKEL (reference sequence). The chain's CDR3 is CASSQGAGFNQPQHF. The DNA of the CDR3 is TGTGCCAGCAGCCAAGGTGCGGGGTTTAATCAGCCCCAGCATTTT.

The V call is TRBV4-2, the J call TRBJ2-3, with D tentatively TRBD2 (5 bases). CDR1 and CDR2 from the germline V gene are LGHNA and YNFKEQ. The CDR3 is 12 amino acids. The germline V and J ends were trimmed by 0 bases and 9 bases, with 7 bases remaining between them. The CDR3 DNA follows: TGTGCCAGCAGCCAAGAAAGAGGGACGCAGTATTTT. This sequence encodes CASSQERGTQYF.

This chain uses TRBV6-1 with TRBJ1-3, with D unresolved. This CDR3 is 17 amino acids long. V was shortened by 1 base and J by 0 bases, with 13 bases between the two germline ends. The germline CDR1 and CDR2 sequences are MNHNS and SASEGT. The CDR3 DNA reads as TGTGCCAGCAGTGAAGTGCCCCTGGTACTCTCTGGAAACACCATATATTTT. Translation gives CASSEVPLVLSGNTIYF.

The CDR3 region is CASSYLGPSESPLHF. CDR3 bases: TGTGCCAGCAGTTACCTCGGGCCTTCGGAATCCCCCCTCCACTTT. The chain is built from TRBV6-5 and TRBJ1-6, with unresolved D. The V gene's germline CDR1 is MNHEY and CDR2 SVGAGI. V was shortened by 2 bases and J by 13 bases, with 18 bases between the two germline ends. The CDR3 contains 15 residues.

This chain links TRBV18 with TRBJ2-2; TRBD2 matches at 12 bases. Losses at the gene ends were 3 bases for V and 7 bases for J; bases not matched to a gene: 6. Germline CDR1 KGHSH, CDR2 LQKENI. CDR3 length: 16 residues. CDR3 amino acids: CASSPATSGSGGELFF. CDR3 nucleotide sequence: TGTGCCAGCTCACCCGCGACTAGCGGGAGCGGCGGGGAGCTGTTTTTT.

The V call is TRBV6-5, the J call TRBJ1-3; perhaps TRBD1 as D (6 bases). Looked up from germline, CDR1 is MNHEY and CDR2 is SVGAGI. Trimming removed 6 bases from V and 0 bases from J, with 12 bases in between. This CDR3 is built from 15 residues. For the CDR3, the DNA is TGTGCCAGCAGGAATACAGGGAGCTCTGGAAACACCATATATTTT. Its translation: CASRNTGSSGNTIYF.

Only a few counts were recorded for this clone. The chain recombines TRBV27 with TRBJ2-7, with 7 bases fitting TRBD1. V trimming: 9 bases; J trimming: 2 bases; junction bases outside the gene matches: 10. CDR3 length equals 14 residues. The germline V gene has CDR1 MNHEY and CDR2 SMNVEV (reference sequence). The DNA of the CDR3 is TGTGCCAGTGGGTTGCAGGGGGTTCCCTACGAGCAGTACTTC. Its translation is CASGLQGVPYEQYF.

The chain combines TRBV18 with TRBJ2-6; D remains ambiguous. CDR1 and CDR2 from the germline V gene are KGHSH and LQKENI. The CDR3 contains 16 residues. V lost 3 bases and J lost 0, with 9 bases in between. The CDR3 coding sequence is TGTGCCAGCTCACCGACGGTCCCCTCTGGGGCCAACGTCCTGACTTTC. This sequence encodes CASSPTVPSGANVLTF.

V gene TRBV20-1 combines with J gene TRBJ2-4; possible D gene TRBD2, 5 bases. There are 10 residues in the CDR3. V was pared by 6 bases and J by 7 bases, with 7 bases between. Germline V gene sequence: CDR1 DFQATT, CDR2 SNEGSKA (reference sequence). CDR3 bases: TGCAGTGCAGAGGGTAACATTCAGTACTTC. Its protein is CSAEGNIQYF.

This clone was counted a few times. The DNA of the CDR3 is TGTGCCAGCAGCTTAGGGCCCCCGGGAGGAACCATCTACGAGCAGTACTTC. Translating it yields CASSLGPPGGTIYEQYF. This chain links TRBV7-9 with TRBJ2-7, with 7 bases identical to TRBD2. The junction had 12 bases not matched to a gene; V was cut back by 1 base and J by 3 bases. This CDR3 region has 17 residues. Germline V gene lookup returns CDR1 SEHNR and CDR2 FQNEAQ (reference sequence).

V and J are TRBV3-1 (or the pseudogene TRBV3-2) and TRBJ1-2; 9 bases are shared with TRBD1. The CDR3 loop spans 14 amino acids. CDR1 is LGHDT, CDR2 YNNKEL, per germline (reference sequence). V shed 4 bases, J shed 5 bases, and the junction held 5 bases outside the gene matches. CDR3 sequence: CASSRTGAFYGYTF. The CDR3 DNA is TGTGCCAGCAGCCGGACAGGGGCGTTTTATGGCTACACCTTC.

The chain joins TRBV6-5 to TRBJ1-3; the D is unclear. Trimming took off 6 bases at V and 3 bases at J, with 9 bases between the two ends. CDR3 length: 13 residues. Germline lookup yields CDR1 MNHEY and CDR2 SVGAGI. The CDR3 protein is CASSWISGNTIYF. CDR3 nucleotides: TGTGCCAGCAGCTGGATTAGTGGAAACACCATATATTTT.

As DNA, the CDR3 is TGTGCCAGCAGTTACTGGACAGGGTCCTACGAGCAGTACTTC. Amino acids: CASSYWTGSYEQYF. V is TRBV6-5 and J is TRBJ2-7; 8 bases are shared with TRBD1. The CDR3 has 14 residues. In germline, CDR1 is MNHEY, CDR2 SVGAGI. The V segment lost 1 base and the J segment 1 base; nucleotides outside the gene matches: 0.